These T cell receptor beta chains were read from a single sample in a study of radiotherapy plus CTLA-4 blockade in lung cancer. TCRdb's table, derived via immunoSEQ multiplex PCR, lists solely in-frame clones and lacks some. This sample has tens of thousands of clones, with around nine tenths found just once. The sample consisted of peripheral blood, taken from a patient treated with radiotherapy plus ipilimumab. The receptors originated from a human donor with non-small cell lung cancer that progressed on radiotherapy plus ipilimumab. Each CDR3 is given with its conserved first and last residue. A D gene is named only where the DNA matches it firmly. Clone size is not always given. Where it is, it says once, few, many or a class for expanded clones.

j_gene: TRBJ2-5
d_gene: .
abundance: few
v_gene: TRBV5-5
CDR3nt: TGTGCCAGCAGCTTGGCTGAGATGGAGTTGGAGACCCAGTACTTC
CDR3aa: CASSLAEMELETQYF

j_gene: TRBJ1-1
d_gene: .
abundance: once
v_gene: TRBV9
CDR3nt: TGTGCCAGCAGCGTTCAGATGAACACTGAAGCTTTCTTT
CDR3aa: CASSVQMNTEAFF

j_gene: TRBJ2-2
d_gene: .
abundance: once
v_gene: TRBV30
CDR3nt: TGTGCCTGGAGTCCTGGGACCGGGGAGCTGTTTTTT
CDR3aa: CAWSPGTGELFF

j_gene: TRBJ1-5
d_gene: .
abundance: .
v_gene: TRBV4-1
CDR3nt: TGCGCCAGCAGCCAAGAGAGGGGGAATCAGCCCCAGCATTTT
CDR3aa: CASSQERGNQPQHF

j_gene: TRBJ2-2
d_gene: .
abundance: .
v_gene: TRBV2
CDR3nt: TGTGCCAGCAGTGAACACAACACCGGGGAGCTGTTTTTT
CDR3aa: CASSEHNTGELFF

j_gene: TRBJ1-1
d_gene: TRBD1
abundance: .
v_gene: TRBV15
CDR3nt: TGTGCCACCAGCAGAGATTTGGAGGGGGCCACTGAAGCTTTCTTT
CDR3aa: CATSRDLEGATEAFF

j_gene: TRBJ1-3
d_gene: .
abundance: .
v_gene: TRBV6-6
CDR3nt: TGTGCCAGCATACTTACAGGCTCAGCTGGAAACACCATATATTTT
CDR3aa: CASILTGSAGNTIYF

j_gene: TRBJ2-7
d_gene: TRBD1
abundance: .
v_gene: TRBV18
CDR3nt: TGTGCCAGCTCACCACGGGACAGGGCCTACGAGCAGTACTTC
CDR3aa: CASSPRDRAYEQYF

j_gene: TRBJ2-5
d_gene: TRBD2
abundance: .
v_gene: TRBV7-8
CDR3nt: TGTGCCAGCTTAGCGGGAGGGCGAGAGACCCAGTACTTC
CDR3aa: CASLAGGRETQYF

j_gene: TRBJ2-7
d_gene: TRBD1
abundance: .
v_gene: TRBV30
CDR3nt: TGTGCCTGGACAGACAGGGATAGCTACGAGCAGTACTTC
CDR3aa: CAWTDRDSYEQYF

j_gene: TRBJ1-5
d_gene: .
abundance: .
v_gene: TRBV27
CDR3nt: TGTGCCAGCAGTCCTACGGCAAGCTTTAATCAGCCCCAGCATTTT
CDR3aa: CASSPTASFNQPQHF

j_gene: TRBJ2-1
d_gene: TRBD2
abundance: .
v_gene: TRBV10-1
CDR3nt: TGCGCCAGCAGTGAACGAGCGGGAGTGGGCAATGAGCAGTTCTTC
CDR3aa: CASSERAGVGNEQFF

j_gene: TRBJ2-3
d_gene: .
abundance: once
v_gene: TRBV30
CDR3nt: TGTGCCTGGAGTGGGCACACAGATACGCAGTATTTT
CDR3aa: CAWSGHTDTQYF

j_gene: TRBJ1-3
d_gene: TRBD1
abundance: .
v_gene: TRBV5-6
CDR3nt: TGTGCCAGCAGCTTGCCCAGGGGGTTCGCTGGAAACACCATATATTTT
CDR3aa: CASSLPRGFAGNTIYF

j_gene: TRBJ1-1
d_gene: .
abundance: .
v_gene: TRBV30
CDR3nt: TGTGCCTGGAGTCCCTCCGAAGTAGCTTTCTTT
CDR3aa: CAWSPSEVAFF

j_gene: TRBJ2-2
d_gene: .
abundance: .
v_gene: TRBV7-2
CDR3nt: TGTGCCAGCAGCTCAACCAGGAACACCGGGGAGCTGTTTTTT
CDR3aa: CASSSTRNTGELFF

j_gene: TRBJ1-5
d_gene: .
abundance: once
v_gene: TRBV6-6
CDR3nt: TGTGCCAGCAGGACAGCCGGGGGGGGTCAGCCCCAGCATTTT
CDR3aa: CASRTAGGGQPQHF

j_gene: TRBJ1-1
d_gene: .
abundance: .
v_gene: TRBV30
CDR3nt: TGTGCCTGGACCCGCCGGGGGTATAACACTGAAGCTTTCTTT
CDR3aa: CAWTRRGYNTEAFF

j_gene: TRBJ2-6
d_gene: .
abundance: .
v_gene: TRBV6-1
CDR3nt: TGTGCCAGCAGTGCCCGACCCGGCTCTGGGGCCAACGTCCTGACTTTC
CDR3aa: CASSARPGSGANVLTF

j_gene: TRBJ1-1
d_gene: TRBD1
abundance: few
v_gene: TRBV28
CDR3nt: TGTGCCAGCAGACCTCCGGGACAGGTCACTGAAGCTTTCTTT
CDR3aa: CASRPPGQVTEAFF

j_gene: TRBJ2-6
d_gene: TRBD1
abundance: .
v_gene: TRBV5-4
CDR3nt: TGTGCCAGCAGACGGGGACAGCCCTCTGGGGCCAACGTCCTGACTTTC
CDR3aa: CASRRGQPSGANVLTF

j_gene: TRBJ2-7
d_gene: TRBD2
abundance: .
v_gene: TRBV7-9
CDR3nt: TGTGCCAGCAGCGGCGGACTAGCGGATTCCTACGAGCAGTACTTC
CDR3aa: CASSGGLADSYEQYF

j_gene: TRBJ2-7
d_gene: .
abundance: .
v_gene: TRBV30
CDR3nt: TGTGCCTGGAGTCCTGGGCGCACCTACGAGCAGTACTTC
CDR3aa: CAWSPGRTYEQYF

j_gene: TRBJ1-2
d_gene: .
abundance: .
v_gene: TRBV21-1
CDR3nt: TGTGCCGCCCAATTGGGGGGAGGCTACACCTTC
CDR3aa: CAAQLGGGYTF

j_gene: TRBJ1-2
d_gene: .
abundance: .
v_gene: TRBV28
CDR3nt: TGTGCCAGCACGATTCAGGGCCTGTATGGCTACACCTTC
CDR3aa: CASTIQGLYGYTF

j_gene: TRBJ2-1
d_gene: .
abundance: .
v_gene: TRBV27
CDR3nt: TGTGCCAGCAGTTTACCGGGGGACAATGAGCAGTTCTTC
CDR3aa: CASSLPGDNEQFF

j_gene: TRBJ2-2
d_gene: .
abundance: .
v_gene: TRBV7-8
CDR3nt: TGTGCCAGCAGCTTAGTCAGAGATTCTGAGCTGTTTTTT
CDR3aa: CASSLVRDSELFF

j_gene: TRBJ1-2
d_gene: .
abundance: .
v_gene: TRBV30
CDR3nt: TGTGCCTGGAGGCAGGGCAACTATGGCTACACCTTC
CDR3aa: CAWRQGNYGYTF

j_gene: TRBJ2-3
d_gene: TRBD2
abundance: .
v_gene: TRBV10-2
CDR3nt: TGCGCCAGCAGTGTTCCCTTATTGTGGGAGGGGTGGACAGATACGCAGTATTTT
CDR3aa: CASSVPLLWEGWTDTQYF

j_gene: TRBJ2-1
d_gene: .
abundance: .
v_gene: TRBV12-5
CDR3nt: TGTGCTAGTGGTTTGGTGAATGAGCAGTTCTTC
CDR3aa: CASGLVNEQFF

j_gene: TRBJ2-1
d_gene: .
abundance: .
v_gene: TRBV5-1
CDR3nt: TGCGCCAGCAGCTTCACCGCAGGGTCACCCTACAATGAGCAGTTCTTC
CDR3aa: CASSFTAGSPYNEQFF

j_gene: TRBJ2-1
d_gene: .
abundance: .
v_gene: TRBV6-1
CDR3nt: TGTGCCAGCAGTGAAGACGGAGCGACCTACAATGAGCAGTTCTTC
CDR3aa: CASSEDGATYNEQFF

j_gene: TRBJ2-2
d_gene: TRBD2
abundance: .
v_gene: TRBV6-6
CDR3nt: TGTGCCAGCAGGGATACTAGCGTGGGCACCGGGGAGCTGTTTTTT
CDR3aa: CASRDTSVGTGELFF

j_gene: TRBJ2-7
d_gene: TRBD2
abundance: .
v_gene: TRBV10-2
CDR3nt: TGCGCCACCATGACTAGCGACTACGAGCAGTACTTC
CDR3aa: CATMTSDYEQYF

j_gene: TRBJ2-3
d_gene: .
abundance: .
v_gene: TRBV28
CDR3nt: TGTGCCAACGAGTTTTGGGACTTTCAGGGGGATACGCAGTATTTT
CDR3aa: CANEFWDFQGDTQYF

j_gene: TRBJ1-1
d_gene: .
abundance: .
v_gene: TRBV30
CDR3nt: TGTGCCTGGAGTGTAAACGGGTTCACTGAAGCTTTCTTT
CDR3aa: CAWSVNGFTEAFF

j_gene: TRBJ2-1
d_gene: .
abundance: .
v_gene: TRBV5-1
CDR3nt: TGCGCCAGCAGCTTGAGCAGGGCTGAAGATGAGCAGTTCTTC
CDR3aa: CASSLSRAEDEQFF

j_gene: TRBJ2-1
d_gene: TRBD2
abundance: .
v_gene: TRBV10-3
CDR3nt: TGTGCCATCAGGGGGACTAGCGGGAGTCGAGAGCAGTTCTTC
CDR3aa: CAIRGTSGSREQFF

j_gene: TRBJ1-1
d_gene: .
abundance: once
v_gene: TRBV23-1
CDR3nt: TGCGCCAGCAGTCAATCTCAGGGCCTGAACACTGAAGCTTTCTTT
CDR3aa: CASSQSQGLNTEAFF

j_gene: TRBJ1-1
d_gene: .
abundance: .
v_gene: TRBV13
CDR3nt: TGTGCCTCCAATCGACCACCCCGTGACACTGAAGCTTTCTTT
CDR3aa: CASNRPPRDTEAFF

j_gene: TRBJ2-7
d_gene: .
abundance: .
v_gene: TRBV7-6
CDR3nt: TGTGCCAGCAGCGAGGAGGGACCGAGCTACGAGCAGTACTTC
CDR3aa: CASSEEGPSYEQYF

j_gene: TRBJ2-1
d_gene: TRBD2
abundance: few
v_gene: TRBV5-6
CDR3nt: TGTGCCAGCAGCTTGATGGGTACGGCTAGCGGGAGGAATGAGCAGTTCTTC
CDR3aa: CASSLMGTASGRNEQFF

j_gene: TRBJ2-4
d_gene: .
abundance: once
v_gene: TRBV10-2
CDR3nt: TGCGCCAGCAGTGACGTCAGAGCCCTGGCCAAAAACATTCAGTACTTC
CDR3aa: CASSDVRALAKNIQYF

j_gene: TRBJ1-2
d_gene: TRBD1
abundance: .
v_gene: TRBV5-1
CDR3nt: TGCGCCAGCAGCTTGGATCAGGGGGTGTATGGCTACACCTTC
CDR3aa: CASSLDQGVYGYTF

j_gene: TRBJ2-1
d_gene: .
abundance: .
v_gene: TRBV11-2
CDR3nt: TGTGCCAGCAGCTTACGAACGCAAACCTGGCGGCGCTCCTACAATGAGCAGTTCTTC
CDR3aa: CASSLRTQTWRRSYNEQFF

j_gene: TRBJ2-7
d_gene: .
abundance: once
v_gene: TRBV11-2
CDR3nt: TGTGCCAGCAGAGACGACTTCTACGAGCAGTACTTC
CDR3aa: CASRDDFYEQYF

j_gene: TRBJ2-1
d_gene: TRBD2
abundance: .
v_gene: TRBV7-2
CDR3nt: TGTGCCAGCAGCTCGGGGGGAAACTCCTACAATGAGCAGTTCTTC
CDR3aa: CASSSGGNSYNEQFF

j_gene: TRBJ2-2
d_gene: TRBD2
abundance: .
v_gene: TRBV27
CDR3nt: TGTGCCAGCAATCCGACTAGCTCATACACCGGGGAGCTGTTTTTT
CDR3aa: CASNPTSSYTGELFF